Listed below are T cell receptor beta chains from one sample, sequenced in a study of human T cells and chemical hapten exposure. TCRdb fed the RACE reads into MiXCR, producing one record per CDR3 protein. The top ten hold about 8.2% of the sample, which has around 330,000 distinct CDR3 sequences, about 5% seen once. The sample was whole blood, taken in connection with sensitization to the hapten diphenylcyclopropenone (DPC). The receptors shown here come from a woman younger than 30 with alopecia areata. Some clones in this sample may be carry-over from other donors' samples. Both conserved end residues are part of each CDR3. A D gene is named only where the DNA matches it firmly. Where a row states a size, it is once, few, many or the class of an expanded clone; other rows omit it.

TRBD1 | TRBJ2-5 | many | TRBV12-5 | CASGLGQGGQEAQYF | TGTGCTAGTGGTCTGGGACAGGGAGGCCAAGAGGCCCAGTACTTC
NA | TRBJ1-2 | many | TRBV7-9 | CASSPTALGYTF | TGTGCCAGCAGCCCGACAGCGCTGGGCTACACCTTC
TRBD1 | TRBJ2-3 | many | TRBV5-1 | CASSMDRASTDTQYF | TGCGCCAGCAGCATGGACAGGGCGAGCACAGATACGCAGTATTTT
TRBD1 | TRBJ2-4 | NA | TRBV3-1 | CASSPRQGSGKDIQYF | TGTGCCAGCAGCCCCAGACAGGGATCGGGGAAAGACATTCAGTACTTC
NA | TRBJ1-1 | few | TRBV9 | CASSGGTGDLTEAFF | TGTGCCAGCAGCGGAGGAACAGGTGACCTCACTGAAGCTTTCTTT
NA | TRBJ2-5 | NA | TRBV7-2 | CASSSEPRPASETQYF | TGTGCCAGCAGCTCGGAACCGAGGCCGGCCTCGGAGACCCAGTACTTC
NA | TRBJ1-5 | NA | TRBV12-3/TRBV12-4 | CASSSLNSNQPQHF | TGTGCCAGCAGTTCACTAAATAGCAATCAGCCCCAGCATTTT
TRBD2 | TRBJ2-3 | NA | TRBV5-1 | CASGAGTSPGDTQYF | TGCGCCAGCGGGGCTGGGACTAGCCCCGGGGATACGCAGTATTTT
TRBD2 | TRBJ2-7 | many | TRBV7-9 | CASSPVPYGGYEQYF | TGTGCCAGCAGCCCGGTTCCGTACGGGGGGTACGAGCAGTACTTC
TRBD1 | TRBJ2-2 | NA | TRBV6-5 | CASSWDRGQSTGELFF | TGTGCCAGCAGTTGGGACAGGGGGCAATCTACCGGGGAGCTGTTTTTT
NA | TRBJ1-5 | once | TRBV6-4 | CASSDPREQPQHF | TGTGCCAGCAGTGACCCGAGGGAGCAGCCCCAGCATTTT
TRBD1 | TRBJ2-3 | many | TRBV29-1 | CSVSTGAADTQYF | TGCAGCGTATCCACAGGGGCCGCAGATACGCAGTATTTT
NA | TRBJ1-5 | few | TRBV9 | CASSVVSGQPQHF | TGTGCCAGCAGCGTAGTATCAGGACAGCCCCAGCATTTT
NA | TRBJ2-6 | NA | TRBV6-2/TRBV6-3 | CASIKDRSSGANVLTF | TGTGCCAGCATAAAGGACCGTTCCTCTGGGGCCAACGTCCTGACTTTC
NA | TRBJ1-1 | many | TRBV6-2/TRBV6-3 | CASRRTPARAEAFF | TGTGCCAGCAGAAGGACGCCCGCCCGGGCTGAAGCTTTCTTT
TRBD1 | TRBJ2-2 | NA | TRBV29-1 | CSADRANTGELFF | TGCAGCGCAGACAGGGCGAACACCGGGGAGCTGTTTTTT
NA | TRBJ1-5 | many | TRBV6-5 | CASSYWRNQPQHF | TGTGCCAGCAGTTATTGGAGGAATCAGCCCCAGCATTTT
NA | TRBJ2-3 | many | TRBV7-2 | CASSRQDSRTDTQYF | TGTGCCAGCAGCCGTCAGGACAGCCGCACAGATACGCAGTATTTT
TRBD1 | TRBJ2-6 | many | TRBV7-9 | CASSSRGTAQTGANVLTF | TGTGCCAGCAGCTCCAGGGGGACAGCCCAAACTGGGGCCAACGTCCTGACTTTC
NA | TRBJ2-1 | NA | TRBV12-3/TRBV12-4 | CASSLLGLAGDEQFF | TGTGCCAGCAGTCTCCTTGGGCTAGCCGGGGATGAGCAGTTCTTC
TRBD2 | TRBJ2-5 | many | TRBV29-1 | CSVEDSGGSQETQYF | TGCAGCGTTGAAGATAGCGGGGGGAGCCAAGAGACCCAGTACTTC
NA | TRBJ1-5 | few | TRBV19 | CASRSFLDYSNQPQHF | TGTGCCAGTAGATCGTTCCTAGACTATAGCAATCAGCCCCAGCATTTT
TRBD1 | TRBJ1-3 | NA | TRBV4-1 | CASSQGTGLLSGNTIYF | TGCGCCAGCAGCCAAGGGACAGGGTTACTCTCTGGAAACACCATATATTTT
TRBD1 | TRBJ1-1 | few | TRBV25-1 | CASSPGQGWTEAFF | TGTGCCAGCAGTCCGGGACAGGGATGGACTGAAGCTTTCTTT
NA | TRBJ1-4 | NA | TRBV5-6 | CASSSSKRVSLGEKLFF | TGTGCCAGCAGCTCATCGAAAAGAGTCTCTTTAGGTGAAAAACTGTTTTTT
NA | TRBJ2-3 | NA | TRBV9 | CASSARLEFDTQYF | TGTGCCAGCAGCGCGCGACTAGAATTCGATACGCAGTATTTT
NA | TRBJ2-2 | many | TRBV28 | CASSLGTSSTGELFF | TGTGCCAGCAGTCTGGGGACAAGCTCCACCGGGGAGCTGTTTTTT
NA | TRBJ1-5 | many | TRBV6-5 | CASSYSNQGGNQPQHF | TGTGCCAGCAGTTACTCTAACCAGGGTGGTAATCAGCCCCAGCATTTT
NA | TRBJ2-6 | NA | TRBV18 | CASSPVVVRPSGANVLTF | TGTGCCAGCTCACCAGTTGTTGTCAGACCCTCTGGGGCCAACGTCCTGACTTTC
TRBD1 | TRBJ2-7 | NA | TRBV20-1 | CSASGGQGRAYEQYF | TGCAGTGCTAGTGGGGGACAGGGGCGTGCCTACGAGCAGTACTTC
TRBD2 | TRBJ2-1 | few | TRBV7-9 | CASSLVRGGGSYNEQFF | TGTGCCAGCAGCTTAGTTCGAGGCGGGGGATCCTACAATGAGCAGTTCTTC
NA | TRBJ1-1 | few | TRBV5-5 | CASSPSTEATEAFF | TGTGCCAGCAGCCCCTCCACGGAAGCCACTGAAGCTTTCTTT
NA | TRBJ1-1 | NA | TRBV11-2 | CASRTTNTEAFF | TGTGCCAGCAGAACTACGAACACTGAAGCTTTCTTT
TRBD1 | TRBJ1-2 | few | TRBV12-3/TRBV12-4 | CASSLQGILYGYTF | TGTGCCAGCAGTCTACAGGGGATCCTTTATGGCTACACCTTC
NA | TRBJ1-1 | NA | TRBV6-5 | CASSTTGPTEAFF | TGTGCCAGCAGTACAACAGGGCCCACTGAAGCTTTCTTT
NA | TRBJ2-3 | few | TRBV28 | CASSFTSRGDTQYF | TGTGCCAGCAGTTTCACTTCTAGGGGTGATACGCAGTATTTT
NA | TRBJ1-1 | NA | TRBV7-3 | CASSLFRGTEAFF | TGTGCCAGCAGCTTATTCCGTGGGACTGAAGCTTTCTTT
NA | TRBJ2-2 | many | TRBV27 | CASSLSATGELFF | TGTGCCAGCAGTTTATCGGCCACCGGGGAGCTGTTTTTT
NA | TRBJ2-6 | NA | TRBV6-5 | CASSYLVSGANVLTF | TGTGCCAGCAGTTACCTCGTGTCTGGGGCCAACGTCCTGACTTTC
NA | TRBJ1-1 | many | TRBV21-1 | CASSKVVSLNTEAFF | TGTGCCAGCAGCAAAGTAGTCAGCTTGAACACTGAAGCTTTCTTT
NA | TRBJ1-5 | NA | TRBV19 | CASSIDLRDNQPQHF | TGTGCCAGTAGTATAGATCTCAGAGACAATCAGCCCCAGCATTTT
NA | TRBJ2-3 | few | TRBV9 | CASSVGPGDTQYF | TGTGCCAGCAGCGTAGGACCCGGAGATACGCAGTATTTT
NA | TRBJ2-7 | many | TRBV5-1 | CASGGSGRFNEQYF | TGCGCCAGCGGCGGGTCAGGGCGGTTCAACGAGCAGTACTTC
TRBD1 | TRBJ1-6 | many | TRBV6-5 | CASSYITGDNSPLHF | TGTGCCAGCAGTTACATTACAGGGGATAATTCACCCCTCCACTTT
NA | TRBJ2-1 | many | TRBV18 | CASRVDNEQFF | TGTGCCAGCCGAGTCGACAATGAGCAGTTCTTC
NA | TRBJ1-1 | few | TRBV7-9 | CASIRTGVNTEAFF | TGTGCCAGCATTCGAACAGGAGTGAACACTGAAGCTTTCTTT
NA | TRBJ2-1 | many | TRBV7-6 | CASSLRNEQFF | TGTGCCAGCAGCTTGCGCAATGAGCAGTTCTTC
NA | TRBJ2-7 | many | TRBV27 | CASGGQGRRYF | TGTGCCAGCGGGGGACAAGGTCGCCGGTACTTC
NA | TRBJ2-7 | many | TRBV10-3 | CAISEPDRYEQYF | TGTGCCATCAGTGAGCCTGACAGATACGAGCAGTACTTC
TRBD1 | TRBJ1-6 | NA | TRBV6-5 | CASSNPPLTGSNSPLHF | TGTGCCAGCAGTAACCCCCCGTTGACAGGGTCCAATTCACCCCTCCACTTT